This T cell receptor (beta chain) was recorded in a study of blood T cells in healthy people across ages. The study drew donors from healthy Caucasian individuals in Russia aged roughly 6 to 90. Roughly 10 milliliters of peripheral blood were drawn from each donor into EDTA-treated tubes. At least 7 million PBMCs were isolated per sample. Turning to this clonotype: Its matching antigen is unknown.

Together with a sample-barcoded 5' primer, a J-beta primer mix was included in a second PCR lasting about 6 to 12 cycles. TCRdb passed the 5' RACE reads through MiXCR, listing each CDR3 protein once. The sample lists 1.5 million or so distinct CDR3 sequences, around 40% occurring once. Whole-study results and caveats: As age increased, TCR beta diversity per million T cells fell in a roughly linear fashion.

The clonotype originates from a woman aged 18-29 years in good health. The sequenced sample consisted of blood.

The CDR3 DNA follows: TGCGCCAGCAGCCAGGAACCGGGACTAAGTTATACGCAGTATTTT. It is translated as CASSQEPGLSYTQYF. The chain combines TRBV4-3 with TRBJ2-3; 7 nucleotides line up with TRBD2. Germline CDR1 and CDR2: LGHNA and YSLEER. CDR3 length: 15 residues. V dropped 3 bases and J dropped 7; count of bases not matched to a gene: 10.